The next 29 T cell receptor beta chains were all read from a single sample in a study of regulatory T cells in long-lasting Graves disease. The time point: persistent/refractory GD, antithyroid drugs over 5 years with positive TRAb. Construction of the TCR library relied on RNA isolated from PBMCs. Arm-PCR with iRepertoire HTBI primers amplified the CDR3 regions for these TCR beta libraries. TCRdb re-called the multiplex PCR reads through MiXCR, storing one row per CDR3 protein. The data contain about 430,000 distinct CDR3 sequences, approximately 22% of them seen just once; the ten biggest clones take up approximately 14%. Sequencing was performed on peripheral blood mononuclear cells (PBMCs), taken when the disease was refractory, from a patient treated with antithyroid drugs. These receptors were taken from a female donor with Graves disease.

At least ten counts were recorded for this clonotype. This rearrangement joins TRBV6-1 to TRBJ2-5; D unclear. V lost 4 bases, J lost 5 bases, and 17 bases lay in between. The CDR3 extends over 15 amino acids. CDR1 is MNHNS and CDR2 is SASEGT in the germline V gene. The CDR3 loop is CASSVRQERRETQYF. The CDR3, as DNA: TGTGCCAGCAGTGTACGGCAGGAGCGTAGGGAGACCCAGTACTTC.

A few counts support this clonotype. The chain links TRBV28 to TRBJ1-3; 7 bases line up with TRBD1. Germline CDR1 MDHEN, CDR2 SYDVKM. This CDR3 spans 17 amino acids. The trim removed 4 bases at V and 5 bases at J, leaving 14 bases unmatched. The CDR3 region has the DNA TGTGCCAGCAGTTCCACCCCAGACAGGGCTAACCGAAACACCATATATTTT. This translates into CASSSTPDRANRNTIYF.

This clonotype turned up a few times. This chain joins TRBV5-1 and TRBJ1-1; D gene unclear. Trimming removed 4 bases from V and 4 bases from J, with 14 bases in between. The germline V gene encodes CDR1 SGHRS and CDR2 YFSETQ. The CDR3 is 14 residues long. The CDR3 DNA follows: TGCGCCAGCAGCCGAGCGGGAGGAATCACTGAAGCTTTCTTT. This encodes CASSRAGGITEAFF.

As for this clonotype: One base away lies a much larger clone, so this may be a sequencing read error. The chain recombines TRBV11-1 with TRBJ2-7, with 8 bases that match TRBD2. Germline CDR1 and CDR2: SGHAT and FQDESV (reference sequence). The CDR3 has 14 amino acids. The CDR3 protein is CVSSFSGTLGEQYF. The DNA of the CDR3 is TGTGTCAGCAGCTTTAGCGGGACGCTGGGAGAGCAGTACTTC. The full variable domain, completed using reference TRBV11-1 and TRBJ2-7, is EAEVAQSPRYKITEKSQAVAFWCDPISGHATLYWYRQILGQGPELLVQFQDESVVDDSQLPKDRFSAERLKGVDSTLKIQPAELGDSAMYLCVSSFSGTLGEQYFGPGTRLTVT.

This clonotype appeared many times. V usage is TRBV12-5 and J usage is TRBJ2-5; 11 bases agree with TRBD1. CDR1 and CDR2 (germline): LGHNT, FRNRAP. The CDR3 spans 19 residues. With 3 bases clipped from V and 2 bases from J, the junction kept 14 bases outside the gene matches. The CDR3 nucleotides are TGTGCTAGTGGTTTCACCAAGGAGGACAGGGGGCCCAGACAAGAGACCCAGTACTTC. It is translated as CASGFTKEDRGPRQETQYF.

This clonotype was picked up a small number of times. The chain carries TRBV28 and TRBJ2-5; D possibly corresponds to TRBD1 (5 bases). Germline loops: CDR1 MDHEN, CDR2 SYDVKM. The CDR3 spans 15 residues. V was shortened by 6 bases and J by 1 base, with 15 bases between the two germline ends. The CDR3 DNA follows: TGTGCCAGCAGCACGAGAAGTGGGGCCCAAGAGACCCAGTACTTC. This gives the protein CASSTRSGAQETQYF.

This chain connects TRBV6-4 to TRBJ1-2, with 11 bases fitting TRBD1. This CDR3 is built from 17 residues. Germline V CDR1 and CDR2: MRHNA, SNTAGT. Trimming at V came to 5 bases and at J to 1 base, leaving 9 bases not matched to a gene. The CDR3 DNA follows: TGTGCCAGCAGTTACGGTGGGACAGGGGGGAATAACTATGGCTACACCTTC. Translating it yields CASSYGGTGGNNYGYTF.

This clonotype was detected only a few times. This may stem from a read error, because a much larger clone lies one nucleotide away. CDR3 loop: CASSLGRYYGYTF. The CDR3 DNA is TGTGCCAGCAGTTTAGGCAGGTACTATGGCTACACCTTC. The V and J genes are TRBV6-2 or TRBV6-3 and TRBJ1-2, with unresolved D. V lost 4 bases to trimming and J lost 3 bases, with 9 bases between them. The CDR3 runs 13 residues. Germline CDR1 MNHEY, CDR2 SVGEGT.

This chain joins TRBV3-1 and TRBJ2-3; unclear D gene. Per the germline V gene, CDR1 is LGHDT and CDR2 is YNNKEL (reference sequence). Trimming took off 0 bases at V and 5 bases at J, with 9 bases between the two ends. This CDR3 region has 14 residues. CDR3 bases: TGTGCCAGCAGCCAAGAAGGTGCCTTAGATACGCAGTATTTT. As protein: CASSQEGALDTQYF.

This sequence joins TRBV14 and TRBJ2-2; D might be TRBD2 (5 bases). Between the trimmed V and J ends, which lost 3 bases and 1 base, there was a span of 6 bases. Germline values: CDR1 SGHDN, CDR2 FVKESK. CDR3 length: 14 amino acids. Written as DNA, the CDR3 is TGTGCCAGCAGCCATCGGGGGAACACCGGGGAGCTGTTTTTT. Its translation is CASSHRGNTGELFF. Based on the CDR3 plus reference TRBV14 and TRBJ2-2, the full variable domain is EAGVTQFPSHSVIEKGQTVTLRCDPISGHDNLYWYRRVMGKEIKFLLHFVKESKQDESGMPNNRFLAERTGGTYSTLKVQPAELEDSGVYFCASSHRGNTGELFFGEGSRLTVL.

The table lists this clonotype with many counts. This chain links TRBV18 with TRBJ1-3, with unresolved D. Germline CDR1 reads KGHSH; CDR2 reads LQKENI. V lost 8 bases and J lost 4, with 15 bases in between. This CDR3 region has 14 residues. This CDR3 is CASSPAGSGNTIYF. As DNA, the CDR3 is TGTGCCAGCAGTCCCGCGGGGTCAGGAAACACCATATATTTT.

This clonotype occurred a few times. The chain links TRBV7-2 to TRBJ2-5; D possibly corresponds to TRBD1 (6 bases). The CDR3 contains 16 residues. Per germline, CDR1 SGHTA and CDR2 FQGNSA. Trimming shortened V by 2 bases and J by 4 bases, and 17 bases separated the two germline ends. The CDR3 loop is CASSLSGHNGRETQYF. DNA for the CDR3: TGTGCCAGCAGCTTATCGGGACATAACGGCAGAGAGACCCAGTACTTC. The variable domain in full, completed from reference TRBV7-2 and TRBJ2-5, reads GAGVSQSPSNKVTEKGKDVELRCDPISGHTALYWYRQSLGQGLEFLIYFQGNSAPDKSGLPSDRFSAERTGGSVSTLTIQRTQQEDSAVYLCASSLSGHNGRETQYFGPGTRLLVL.

This clonotype was picked up a small number of times. The CDR3 region is CASTTGTRSAGELFF. CDR3 DNA sequence: TGTGCCAGCACCACTGGGACTAGGAGCGCCGGGGAGCTGTTTTTT. The chain couples TRBV27 to TRBJ2-2, with 8 bases identical to TRBD2. V gave up 7 bases and J gave up 6 bases; unmatched junction bases: 10. CDR1 is MNHEY and CDR2 is SMNVEV in the germline V gene (reference sequence). The CDR3 contains 15 residues.

The chain recombines TRBV5-1 with TRBJ1-3, with D possibly being TRBD1 (5 bases). CDR1 is SGHRS and CDR2 is YFSETQ in the germline V gene. Trimming shortened V by 1 base and J by 3 bases, and 11 bases separated the two germline ends. This CDR3 spans 15 amino acids. The CDR3 DNA reads as TGCGCCAGCAGCTTGAACCAGGGTAGTGGAAACACCATATATTTT. As protein: CASSLNQGSGNTIYF.

The sample holds a few counts of this clonotype. The gene calls are TRBV27 and TRBJ1-1; D not resolved. This CDR3 has 13 residues. CDR1 and CDR2 (germline): MNHEY, SMNVEV (reference sequence). V lost 4 bases, J lost 1 base, and 7 bases lay in between. The CDR3 DNA is TGTGCCAGCAGTTCCCACAGGAACACTGAAGCTTTCTTT. Residues: CASSSHRNTEAFF.

The CDR3 nucleotides are TGTGCCAGCAGAAGCGGGACAAAGAACACCGGGGAGCTGTTTTTT. Its translation is CASRSGTKNTGELFF. V and J are TRBV5-6 and TRBJ2-2, with a tentative D call TRBD2 (7 bases). The CDR3 length is 15 residues. Germline-derived CDR1 and CDR2 are SGHDT and YYEEEE. The germline V and J ends were trimmed by 5 bases and 1 base, with 12 bases remaining between them.

The V gene is TRBV9, the J gene TRBJ2-7, with 7 bases lining up with TRBD1. The CDR3 length is 14 residues. The germline V gene has CDR1 SGDLS and CDR2 YYNGEE. V lost 0 bases to trimming and J lost 1 base; unmatched junction nucleotides: 1. CDR3: CASSVGGQSYEQYF. In DNA form, the CDR3 reads TGTGCCAGCAGCGTAGGGGGACAGTCCTACGAGCAGTACTTC.

The rearrangement joins TRBV18 to TRBJ1-6, with TRBD1 as a possible D gene (6 bases). The V gene's germline CDR1 is KGHSH and CDR2 LQKENI. The CDR3 spans 15 residues. V lost 6 bases and J 7 bases, leaving 16 bases between the germline ends. In nucleotides, the CDR3 is TGTGCCAGCTCCCCCCGGGGGCAATGGAATTCACCCCTCCACTTT. It codes for CASSPRGQWNSPLHF.

This clonotype was detected many times. V gene TRBV11-2 combines with J gene TRBJ2-1, with 8 positions matching TRBD2. Germline lookup yields CDR1 SGHAT and CDR2 FQNNGV. Losses at the gene ends were 1 base for V and 9 bases for J; bases not matched to a gene: 8. The CDR3 contains 15 residues. CDR3 loop: CASSLAGGADGEQFF. CDR3 in DNA: TGTGCCAGCAGCTTAGCGGGAGGGGCGGACGGTGAGCAGTTCTTC.

This clonotype occurred a few times. The V and J genes are TRBV19 and TRBJ2-2; no clear D gene. The CDR3 has 14 amino acids. Between the trimmed V and J ends, which lost 5 bases and 0 bases, there was a span of 7 bases. Per germline, CDR1 LNHDA and CDR2 SQIVND (reference sequence). The CDR3 spells CASSLQSNTGELFF. CDR3 nucleotide sequence: TGTGCCAGTAGTCTTCAGTCGAACACCGGGGAGCTGTTTTTT.

This clonotype was detected ten times or more. The J gene is TRBJ1-5, the V gene TRBV12-3 or TRBV12-4; D ambiguous. V was pared by 1 base and J by 5 bases, with 6 bases between. The length of the CDR3 is 13 residues. The chain's CDR3 is CASSLGLDQPQHF. The CDR3 nucleotides read TGTGCCAGCAGTTTAGGACTTGATCAGCCCCAGCATTTT.

The CDR3 DNA sequence: TGTGCCAGCAGTTACTCGAGCCCCACAGCAAATTCACCCCTCCACTTT. Translation: CASSYSSPTANSPLHF. The genes are TRBV6-2 or TRBV6-3 and TRBJ1-6; D is unresolved. Trimming cost V 0 bases and J 7 bases, with 13 bases left between them. The CDR3 runs 16 residues. The germline V gene has CDR1 MNHEY and CDR2 SVGEGT.

This clonotype has only a few counts. CDR3 sequence: CASSLAQDRAEKLFF. The CDR3 DNA reads as TGCGCCAGCAGCTTGGCCCAGGATCGGGCTGAAAAACTGTTTTTT. This rearrangement joins TRBV5-1 to TRBJ1-4; D not resolved. V gave up 0 bases and J gave up 7 bases, with 13 bases separating them. The germline V gene encodes CDR1 SGHRS and CDR2 YFSETQ. CDR3 length: 15 residues.

The chain recombines TRBV28 with TRBJ1-4; no clear D. The V gene's germline CDR1 is MDHEN and CDR2 SYDVKM. The CDR3 loop spans 17 amino acids. V lost 7 bases and J 0 bases, leaving 18 bases between the germline ends. The CDR3 bases are TGTGCCAGCACCTTGACGGGTCCCCACACAACTAATGAAAAACTGTTTTTT. This translates into CASTLTGPHTTNEKLFF.

The gene calls are TRBV12-3 or TRBV12-4 and TRBJ2-4; D gene uncertain. The CDR3 consists of 14 residues. The V and J ends lost 4 bases and 0 bases respectively, with 7 bases between them. The CDR3 loop reads CASSSQLAKNIQYF. The CDR3 region has the DNA TGTGCCAGCAGTTCCCAACTAGCCAAAAACATTCAGTACTTC.

This chain connects TRBV10-1 to TRBJ2-7; D remains unclear. V lost 6 bases, J lost 3 bases, and 15 bases lay in between. CDR1 is WNHNN and CDR2 is SYGVQD in the germline V gene (reference sequence). The CDR3 runs 14 residues. CDR3 bases: TGCGCCAGCAGACCCGTGGCTAGTGACTACGAGCAGTACTTC. Translation: CASRPVASDYEQYF.

This clonotype was detected a few times. This sequence joins TRBV5-1 and TRBJ1-3, with a weak D call TRBD1 (6 bases). Trimming removed 5 bases from V and 0 bases from J, with 12 bases in between. CDR3 size: 15 residues. Germline V gives CDR1 SGHRS, CDR2 YFSETQ. The CDR3 loop is CASRIDRSSGNTIYF. The CDR3 DNA follows: TGCGCCAGCAGAATTGACAGGAGCTCTGGAAACACCATATATTTT.

The rearrangement uses TRBV29-1 and TRBJ1-5; 12 bases map to TRBD1. From germline, CDR1 is SQVTM and CDR2 ANQGSEA. With V trimmed by 4 bases and J by 7 bases, 8 bases remained unmatched. The length of the CDR3 is 15 residues. The CDR3 DNA reads TGCAGCGTTGCTACCGGGACAGGGGGCTCACAGCCCCAGCATTTT. The encoded protein is CSVATGTGGSQPQHF.

This clonotype was observed many times. V and J are TRBV19 and TRBJ2-2, with D maybe TRBD1 (6 bases). V lost 6 bases, J lost 7 bases, and 18 bases lay in between. CDR1 and CDR2 from the germline V gene are LNHDA and SQIVND (reference sequence). The CDR3 extends over 15 amino acids. The CDR3 coding sequence is TGTGCCAGTAGACCACTACAGGGTTTGATCGGGGAGCTGTTTTTT. It codes for CASRPLQGLIGELFF.